These 24 T cell receptor beta chains were sequenced from one sample in a study of regulatory T cells in long-lasting Graves disease. Regarding time point: persistent/refractory GD, antithyroid drugs over 5 years with positive TRAb. TCR sequences were obtained from RNA taken from PBMCs. The authors built TCR beta libraries using iRepertoire HTBI primers and Arm-PCR of CDR3 regions. TCRdb re-analysed the multiplex PCR reads in MiXCR, keeping a single row per CDR3 protein. The table has around 510,000 distinct CDR3 sequences, less than 25% seen once. The source was peripheral blood mononuclear cells (PBMCs), collected when the disease was refractory, from a patient treated with antithyroid drugs. These receptors all come from a female donor with Graves disease.

This chain joins TRBV7-9 and TRBJ2-3, with TRBD2 identical over 7 bases. The trim removed 5 bases at V and 6 bases at J, leaving 14 bases unmatched. The CDR3 is 16 amino acids. The V gene's germline CDR1 is SEHNR and CDR2 FQNEAQ (reference sequence). In DNA, the CDR3 is TGTGCCAGCAGCGGGGGGGGACCCGTACCCGACGATACGCAGTATTTT. Protein: CASSGGGPVPDDTQYF.

The chain recombines TRBV4-1 with TRBJ2-5; no reliable D call. Trimming took 0 bases from V and 1 from J, leaving 9 bases between them. This CDR3 region has 15 residues. Looked up from germline, CDR1 is MGHRA and CDR2 is YSYEKL. The CDR3 protein is CASSQDLSVQETQYF. CDR3 nucleotide sequence: TGCGCCAGCAGCCAAGATCTTAGTGTCCAAGAGACCCAGTACTTC.

This clonotype was counted a few times. This chain joins TRBV9 and TRBJ1-1; 8 bases line up with TRBD1. Per the germline V gene, CDR1 is SGDLS and CDR2 is YYNGEE. The CDR3 has 12 residues. With 3 bases clipped from V and 6 bases from J, the junction kept 1 base outside the gene matches. The CDR3 here is CASSAGGPEAFF. The DNA for the CDR3 is TGTGCCAGCAGCGCAGGGGGCCCTGAAGCTTTCTTT.

Details on this clonotype: Being one base from a much bigger clone, this may be a read error. This chain connects TRBV20-1 to TRBJ2-7; 8 bases line up with TRBD2. CDR3 size: 13 residues. Per the germline V gene, CDR1 is DFQATT and CDR2 is SNEGSKA (reference sequence). CDR3 sequence reads: CSASQREYDEQCF. In DNA, the CDR3 is TGCAGTGCTAGCCAGCGGGAGTACGACGAGCAGTGCTTC.

There are many counts of this clonotype. V usage is TRBV20-1 and J usage is TRBJ1-6; D is possibly TRBD1 (6 bases). V was shortened by 0 bases and J by 6 bases, with 15 bases between the two germline ends. This CDR3 has 16 amino acids. Germline CDR1 DFQATT, CDR2 SNEGSKA (reference sequence). In nucleotides, the CDR3 is TGCAGTGCTAGAGATCGATCTGGGGGCTTTAATTCACCCCTCCACTTT. Its translation is CSARDRSGGFNSPLHF.

Only a few counts were recorded for this clonotype. CDR3: CASSSWPRGRTYEQYF. CDR3 nucleotide sequence: TGTGCCAGCAGCTCGTGGCCCAGGGGGCGAACCTACGAGCAGTACTTC. The genes are TRBV7-8 and TRBJ2-7, with 8 bases aligning to TRBD1. Per the germline V gene, CDR1 is SGHVS and CDR2 is FQNEAQ. The CDR3 is 16 amino acids. V was pared by 4 bases and J by 2 bases, with 10 bases of the junction left unmatched.

V and J are TRBV20-1 and TRBJ2-3; 8 bases line up with TRBD1. V shed 1 base and J 2 bases; nucleotides not matched to a gene: 2. The CDR3 has 14 amino acids. CDR1 DFQATT and CDR2 SNEGSKA come from the germline V gene (reference sequence). Here the CDR3 reads CSARAQGATDTQYF. The CDR3, as DNA: TGCAGTGCTAGAGCCCAGGGGGCCACAGATACGCAGTATTTT.

This clonotype has a count of ten or more. This chain uses TRBV6-1 with TRBJ1-1, with D tentatively TRBD1 (6 bases). Germline V lookup: CDR1 MNHNS, CDR2 SASEGT. The CDR3 contains 13 residues. V gave up 8 bases and J gave up 2 bases, with 12 bases separating them. The DNA of the CDR3 is TGTGCCAGCGGAGCAGGGGCCAACACTGAAGCTTTCTTT. Its protein is CASGAGANTEAFF.

The gene calls are TRBV27 and TRBJ2-3; 7 positions agree with TRBD1. This CDR3 region has 15 residues. Trimming took 2 bases from V and 3 from J; bases not matched to a gene: 5. The V gene's germline CDR1 is MNHEY and CDR2 SMNVEV (reference sequence). CDR3 loop: CASSLRQGVTDTQYF. Here the CDR3 DNA reads TGTGCCAGCAGTTTACGACAGGGAGTAACAGATACGCAGTATTTT.

The chain links TRBV5-6 to TRBJ2-7, with D perhaps matching TRBD2 (5 bases). The V end was cut by 5 bases, the J end by 1 base, with 13 bases between. This CDR3 spans 14 amino acids. The germline CDR1 and CDR2 sequences are SGHDT and YYEEEE. The CDR3 DNA reads as TGTGCCAGCAGTTTTAGCGAACTTTCCTACGAGCAGTACTTC. Translation gives CASSFSELSYEQYF.

The sample holds a few counts of this clonotype. This chain connects TRBV6-1 to TRBJ2-2; no clear D gene. This CDR3 region has 15 residues. Germline V gene lookup returns CDR1 MNHNS and CDR2 SASEGT. V shed 3 bases and J shed 5 bases, with 13 bases lying between them. This CDR3 is CASSDTPKRTGELFF. The CDR3, as DNA: TGTGCCAGCAGTGATACCCCCAAACGAACCGGGGAGCTGTTTTTT.

Many counts were recorded for this clonotype. The gene calls are TRBV7-9 and TRBJ2-7; no reliable D call. This CDR3 is built from 13 residues. CDR1 and CDR2 from the germline V gene are SEHNR and FQNEAQ (reference sequence). Trimming pared 1 base from V and 6 bases from J, leaving 10 bases between. Here the CDR3 DNA reads TGTGCCAGCAGCTTAGTCTCCAGCACCGAGCAGTACTTC. Residues: CASSLVSSTEQYF.

Concerning this clonotype: This may arise from a read error, as a much more abundant clone is one base away. This sequence joins TRBV7-2 and TRBJ1-5; D perhaps matches TRBD1 (6 bases). The germline CDR1 and CDR2 sequences are SGHTA and FQGNSA. The V end lost 3 bases, the J end lost 9 bases, and 18 bases lay between the germline ends. CDR3 length: 15 amino acids. The CDR3 region has the DNA TGTGCCAGCAGCTTCGGAAGGAACAGGGCTCGGCCCCAGCATTTT. Translated, it gives CASSFGRNRARPQHF.

The chain joins TRBV19 to TRBJ2-1; weak D call: TRBD1 (5 bases). CDR3 length: 16 residues. Trimming shortened V by 4 bases and J by 2 bases, and 15 bases separated the two germline ends. Germline loops: CDR1 LNHDA, CDR2 SQIVND (reference sequence). CDR3 in DNA: TGTGCCAGTAGTACGAGCGCAGGGATTACCTACAATGAGCAGTTCTTC. Residues: CASSTSAGITYNEQFF.

This clonotype was recorded at least ten times. V usage is TRBV3-1 and J usage is TRBJ2-7; 7 bases are a match to TRBD1. The CDR3 is 14 residues long. Looked up from germline, CDR1 is LGHDT and CDR2 is YNNKEL (reference sequence). The V and J ends lost 1 base and 7 bases, in that order; junction bases with no gene match: 7. The CDR3 coding sequence is TGTGCCAGCAGCCAAGGGACAGGACAGAATGAGCAGTACTTC. This codes for CASSQGTGQNEQYF.

This clonotype was recorded many times. The chain links TRBV25-1 to TRBJ1-2; possibly TRBD1 for D (5 bases). There are 14 residues in the CDR3. Germline V gene data show CDR1 as MGHDK and CDR2 as SYGVNS. V was shortened by 0 bases and J by 4 bases, with 9 bases between the two germline ends. The DNA for the CDR3 is TGTGCCAGCAGTGAATACGGACAATCCTATGGCTACACCTTC. It is translated as CASSEYGQSYGYTF.

This clonotype was counted many times. The chain carries TRBV2 and TRBJ2-7; TRBD1 is a possible D gene (5 bases). This CDR3 comprises 12 residues. V was trimmed by 9 bases and J by 0 bases, leaving 9 bases between them. Germline V CDR1 and CDR2: SNHLY, FYNNEI. The CDR3 sequence: CASETDSYEQYF. CDR3 nucleotide sequence: TGTGCCAGTGAGACAGACTCCTACGAGCAGTACTTC.

This clonotype was seen repeatedly, ten times or more. V and J are TRBV28 and TRBJ2-7; 9 nucleotides match TRBD1. V lost 3 bases, J lost 7 bases, and 10 bases stayed unmatched. The CDR3 is 15 amino acids. From germline, CDR1 is MDHEN and CDR2 SYDVKM. DNA for the CDR3: TGTGCCAGCAGTTTCTCCGGACAGGGGATAGGGGAGCAGTACTTC. Residues: CASSFSGQGIGEQYF.

This clonotype showed up many times. This chain uses TRBV15 with TRBJ1-1; weak D call: TRBD1 (5 bases). Germline CDR1 LNHNV, CDR2 YYDKDF (reference sequence). V lost 4 bases, J lost 0 bases, and 9 bases lay in between. The CDR3 totals 14 residues. The CDR3 is CATSTGRMNTEAFF. The CDR3 bases are TGTGCCACCAGCACAGGGCGAATGAACACTGAAGCTTTCTTT.

This clonotype was observed a handful of times. This rearrangement joins TRBV29-1 to TRBJ2-4; 8 positions match TRBD2. With V trimmed by 4 bases and J by 8 bases, 10 bases remained unmatched. The CDR3 is 14 amino acids. The V gene's germline CDR1 is SQVTM and CDR2 ANQGSEA. CDR3 loop: CSVGGSGNSYIQYF. The CDR3 DNA reads TGCAGCGTTGGGGGTAGCGGGAATAGTTACATTCAGTACTTC.

The V call is TRBV5-6, the J call TRBJ2-5; the match to TRBD1 covers 7 bases. The CDR3 loop spans 16 amino acids. The V gene's germline CDR1 is SGHDT and CDR2 YYEEEE. Unmatched junction bases numbered 7, after V lost 2 bases and J lost 0 bases. CDR3 in amino acids: CASSFFRGPNQETQYF. The CDR3 coding sequence is TGTGCCAGCAGCTTCTTTAGGGGGCCAAACCAAGAGACCCAGTACTTC.

This rearrangement joins TRBV7-6 to TRBJ2-3; 7 bases match TRBD2. Trimming cost V 2 bases and J 6 bases; bases outside gene matches: 17. The CDR3 extends over 18 amino acids. Germline CDR1 is SGHVS and CDR2 is FNYEAQ. In DNA, the CDR3 is TGTGCCAGCAGCTTAATACTCTCCAGAGCGGGATCGTTTGATACGCAGTATTTT. Encoded protein: CASSLILSRAGSFDTQYF.

V gene TRBV20-1 combines with J gene TRBJ2-3, with D unresolved. CDR1 and CDR2 (germline): DFQATT, SNEGSKA (reference sequence). This CDR3 region has 15 residues. Trimming removed 0 bases at V and 4 bases at J, with 14 bases between. CDR3 DNA: TGCAGTGCTAGAGATCACCACCAGCGACCAGATACGCAGTATTTT. Amino acids: CSARDHHQRPDTQYF.

This clonotype appeared many times. This chain joins TRBV3-1 and TRBJ2-7; TRBD1 matches 8 bases. Losses at the gene ends were 0 bases for V and 6 bases for J; bases not matched to a gene: 7. The germline CDR1 and CDR2 sequences are LGHDT and YNNKEL (reference sequence). The CDR3 consists of 15 residues. CDR3 sequence (DNA): TGTGCCAGCAGCCAAGATCGGACAGGGAATCGCGAGCAGTACTTC. As protein: CASSQDRTGNREQYF.